This T cell receptor beta chain stems from a study of T cells after yellow fever vaccination. The CDR3 spans 14 residues. V was shortened by 0 bases and J by 5 bases, with 9 bases between the two germline ends. Per germline, CDR1 SGHRS and CDR2 YFSETQ. It was through 5'RACE template switching that TCR cDNA was made, with a universal primer site and UMIs added. TCRdb itself ran the 5' RACE reads through MiXCR, one entry per CDR3 protein. The sample shows more than 90,000 distinct CDR3 sequences, 6.5% to 9% of them seen only once. This clonotype showed up many times. This sequence joins TRBV5-1 and TRBJ2-1; no clear D gene. The receptor was derived from a young man who received the YFV17D yellow fever vaccine. The sequencing used CD4+ T cells sorted from PBMCs, collected about 41 days after the first yellow fever vaccination. The CDR3 is CASSLENWDNEQFF. The CDR3 DNA reads as TGCGCCAGCAGCTTGGAAAACTGGGACAATGAGCAGTTCTTC.